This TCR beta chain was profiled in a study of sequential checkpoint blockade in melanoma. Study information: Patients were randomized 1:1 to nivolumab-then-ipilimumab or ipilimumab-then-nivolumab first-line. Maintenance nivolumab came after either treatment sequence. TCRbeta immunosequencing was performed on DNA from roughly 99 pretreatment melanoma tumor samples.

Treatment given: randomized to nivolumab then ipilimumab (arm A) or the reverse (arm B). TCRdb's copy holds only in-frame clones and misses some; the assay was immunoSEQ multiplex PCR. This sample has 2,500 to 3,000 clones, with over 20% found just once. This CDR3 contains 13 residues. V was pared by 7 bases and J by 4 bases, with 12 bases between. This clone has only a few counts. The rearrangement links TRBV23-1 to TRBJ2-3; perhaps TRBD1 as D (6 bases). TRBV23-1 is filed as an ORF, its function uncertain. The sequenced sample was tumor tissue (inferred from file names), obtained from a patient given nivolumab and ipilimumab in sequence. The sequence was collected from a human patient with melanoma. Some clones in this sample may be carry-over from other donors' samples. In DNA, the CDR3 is TGCGCCAGCAATCAGGGGATCGCAGATACGCAGTATTTT. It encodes CASNQGIADTQYF.